The T cell receptor (beta chain) under discussion was sequenced for a study of blood T cell repertoires in COVID-19. For the study at large: The cDNA or gDNA used as material had been derived from T cells, B-cell-depleted T cells, or PBMCs.

Methods used by the authors: The assay estimated nucleated cells by amplifying reference gene primers. Method: immunoSEQ multiplex PCR; TCRdb's copy keeps in-frame clones and lacks some. V, J and clone size are those of that table, while D and trimming were read from the DNA. The sample holds over 250,000 clones; about nine tenths are singletons and the top ten take approximately 1.4%. The CDR3 sequence is 15 residues long. Trimming took off 4 bases at V and 4 bases at J, with 16 bases between the two ends. Germline-derived CDR1 and CDR2 are SNHLY and FYNNEI. The V and J genes are TRBV2 and TRBJ1-2, with D possibly being TRBD1 (5 bases). Sequences were obtained from peripheral blood. This TCR came from a middle-aged woman who had recovered from COVID-19. The CDR3 DNA reads as TGTGCCAGCAGTGTCCGAGAGGAGGGACCCTATGGCTACACCTTC. It specifies CASSVREEGPYGYTF.